This T cell receptor beta chain is from a study of shared clonotypes between healthy human individuals. The study's findings and limits: When naive CD4 clonotypes were compared across several donors, approximately 5% were shared.

The data were produced by immunoSEQ multiplex PCR, yet TCRdb's version contains in-frame clones alone and is incomplete. Of approximately 1.5 million clones detected, around 98.5% appear once; the ten largest clones hold over 0.3%. As for this clone: Its target is not known.

V shed 4 bases and J 3 bases; nucleotides not matched to a gene: 8. The germline gives CDR1 SGHRS, CDR2 YFSETQ. The CDR3 is made up of 16 amino acids. The chain carries TRBV5-1 and TRBJ2-1, with 9 nucleotides matching TRBD2. Material for sequencing was naive CD4+ T cells sorted from blood. Indicated subset: CD45RA+ positively selected. This clonotype was sampled from a man aged 25-45 years in good health. The CDR3: CASSPLAGEGYNEQFF. DNA for the CDR3: TGCGCCAGCAGCCCCTTAGCGGGAGAGGGCTACAATGAGCAGTTCTTC.